This entry lists 14 T cell receptor beta chains sequenced from one sample in a study of blood T cell repertoires in COVID-19. The data were produced by immunoSEQ multiplex PCR, yet TCRdb's version contains in-frame clones alone and is incomplete. The sample gives approximately 120,000 clones, approximately 87% of which show up once; 6.6% is in the top ten. The sample taken for sequencing was peripheral blood. These receptors were collected from a woman in her forties or fifties with acute or convalescent COVID-19.

The rearrangement joins TRBV27 to TRBJ1-2, with 8 bases matching TRBD1. With V trimmed by 3 bases and J by 5 bases, 5 bases remained unmatched. Germline assignment: CDR1 MNHEY and CDR2 SMNVEV (reference sequence). This CDR3 has 14 amino acids. As DNA, the CDR3 is TGTGCCAGCAGTTTGGGCGGACAGGGATATGGCTACACCTTC. It encodes CASSLGGQGYGYTF.

This clone was found once. The chain carries TRBV9 and TRBJ1-1, with no clear D. V was shortened by 6 bases and J by 2 bases, with 17 bases between the two germline ends. Germline CDR1 is SGDLS and CDR2 is YYNGEE. The CDR3 runs to 15 residues. CDR3 in amino acids: CASNRHPSDNTEAFF. Here the CDR3 DNA reads TGTGCCAGCAACCGACACCCCTCAGACAACACTGAAGCTTTCTTT.

The chain links TRBV2 to TRBJ1-2, with TRBD1 identical over 9 bases. CDR1 and CDR2 (germline): SNHLY, FYNNEI. With 7 bases clipped from V and 8 bases from J, the junction kept 11 bases outside the gene matches. CDR3 size: 14 residues. The chain's CDR3 is CASTWDRELEGYTF. In DNA form, the CDR3 reads TGTGCCAGCACCTGGGACAGGGAATTAGAAGGCTACACCTTC. The entire variable domain, with the rest obtained from reference TRBV2 and TRBJ1-2, is as follows: EPEVTQTPSHQVTQMGQEVILRCVPISNHLYFYWYRQILGQKVEFLVSFYNNEISEKSEIFDDQFSVERPDGSNFTLKIRSTKLEDSAMYFCASTWDRELEGYTFGSGTRLTVV.

The CDR3 coding sequence is TGTGCCAGCTCACCACGACAGACCAAGAACACTGAAGCTTTCTTT. Its translation: CASSPRQTKNTEAFF. V is TRBV18 and J is TRBJ1-1; tentatively, D is TRBD1 (5 bases). Trimming pared 1 base from V and 1 base from J, leaving 10 bases between. This CDR3 contains 15 residues. The germline V gene encodes CDR1 KGHSH and CDR2 LQKENI. The variable domain in full, with the rest retrieved from reference TRBV18 and TRBJ1-1, is NAGVMQNPRHLVRRRGQEARLRCSPMKGHSHVYWYRQLPEEGLKFMVYLQKENIIDESGMPKERFSAEFPKEGPSILRIQQVVRGDSAAYFCASSPRQTKNTEAFFGQGTRLTVV.

V usage is TRBV2 and J usage is TRBJ1-2, with 7 bases identical to TRBD1. Looked up from germline, CDR1 is SNHLY and CDR2 is FYNNEI. The CDR3 covers 13 residues. V gave up 6 bases and J gave up 8 bases; unmatched junction bases: 9. DNA of the CDR3: TGTGCCAGCAGGGGGGACAGTGGGAAAGGCTACACCTTC. This gives the protein CASRGDSGKGYTF.

The chain recombines TRBV6-6 with TRBJ2-3, with TRBD2 matching over 12 bases. Germline trimming cut 6 bases from V and 3 bases from J; bases unmatched to any gene: 1. The CDR3 has 14 residues. The germline gives CDR1 MNHNY, CDR2 SVGAGI (reference sequence). Here the CDR3 DNA reads TGTGCCAGCAGCGGACTAGCGGGAACAGATACGCAGTATTTT. Protein sequence: CASSGLAGTDTQYF.

The rearrangement joins TRBV6-5 to TRBJ1-2; no clear D gene. Germline CDR1 and CDR2: MNHEY and SVGAGI. CDR3 size: 14 residues. The V end was cut by 8 bases, the J end by 2 bases, with 15 bases between. The CDR3 DNA follows: TGTGCCAGCCATCGGAGGCAGGACAACTATGGCTACACCTTC. Its translation: CASHRRQDNYGYTF.

The V and J genes are TRBV3-1 (or the pseudogene TRBV3-2) and TRBJ1-1; perhaps TRBD1 as D (5 bases). Trimming stripped 3 bases from V and 0 bases from J, with 11 bases between. Germline V CDR1 and CDR2: LGHDT, YNNKEL (reference sequence). The CDR3 length is 15 residues. CDR3 amino acids: CASSQQGLMNTEAFF. CDR3 nucleotide sequence: TGTGCCAGCAGCCAGCAGGGACTCATGAACACTGAAGCTTTCTTT.

The V and J genes are TRBV2 and TRBJ2-5; TRBD1 aligns across 7 bases. Germline assignment: CDR1 SNHLY and CDR2 FYNNEI. The CDR3 contains 14 residues. After removal of 5 bases from V and 2 bases from J, the junction contained 5 bases not matched to a gene. The CDR3 sequence: CASSRDRQQETQYF. The CDR3 DNA follows: TGTGCCAGCAGTAGGGACAGACAACAAGAGACCCAGTACTTC.

Concerning this clone: The same CDR3 also results from other DNA sequences found in this sample. This rearrangement joins TRBV5-1 to TRBJ1-1, with a possible D match to TRBD1 (6 bases). With 2 bases removed from V and 1 base from J, the gap between germline ends came to 6 bases. This CDR3 comprises 13 residues. Germline V CDR1 and CDR2: SGHRS, YFSETQ. For the CDR3, the DNA is TGCGCCAGCAGCTTACAGGGGAACACTGAAGCTTTCTTT. It is translated as CASSLQGNTEAFF.

There are a few counts of this clone. The V gene is TRBV7-2, the J gene TRBJ1-2, with 9 bases fitting TRBD1. Germline-derived CDR1 and CDR2 are SGHTA and FQGNSA. The CDR3 spans 13 residues. The junction had 2 bases not matched to a gene; V was cut back by 4 bases and J by 5 bases. The CDR3 protein is CASSWDRAYGYTF. In DNA, the CDR3 is TGTGCCAGCAGCTGGGACAGGGCTTATGGCTACACCTTC.

This CDR3 is CASSYSGQGLETQYF. CDR3 sequence (DNA): TGTGCCAGCAGTTACTCGGGACAGGGGTTGGAGACCCAGTACTTC. This sequence joins TRBV6-5 and TRBJ2-5; 10 bases fit TRBD1. The CDR3 spans 15 residues. Germline V gene lookup returns CDR1 MNHEY and CDR2 SVGAGI. V shed 0 bases, J shed 5 bases, and the junction held 3 bases outside the gene matches.

The V call is TRBV3-1 (or the pseudogene TRBV3-2), the J call TRBJ1-1; D gene ambiguous. The CDR3 consists of 12 residues. Germline V lookup: CDR1 LGHDT, CDR2 YNNKEL (reference sequence). V was clipped by 1 base and J by 7 bases, with 7 bases between them. CDR3 DNA: TGTGCCAGCAGCCAAGTGTCTTTTGAAGCTTTCTTT. It encodes CASSQVSFEAFF.

The genes are TRBV5-8 and TRBJ1-6; 8 bases line up with TRBD1. With 1 base clipped from V and 2 bases from J, the junction kept 5 bases outside the gene matches. Per germline, CDR1 SGHTS and CDR2 YDEGEE. The CDR3 loop spans 17 amino acids. This CDR3 reads CASSLNRGFPYNSPLHF. In nucleotides, the CDR3 is TGTGCCAGCAGCTTGAACAGGGGGTTTCCCTATAATTCACCCCTCCACTTT.